The next 2 T cell receptor beta chains were all read from a single sample in a study of cytomegalovirus exposure and HLA in healthy donors. The PCR ran on 60 Vbeta and 13 Jbeta primers. Profiling relied on immunoSEQ multiplex PCR, and the TCRdb table lists in-frame clones only, not all of them. The sample lists a few hundred thousand clones, more than 80% occurring once. The sequencing sample was made of PBMCs. The receptors were gathered from a man aged 30 to 45 in good health and CMV-seronegative.

The V call is TRBV5-6, the J call TRBJ1-6; 7 bases fit TRBD1. The CDR3 is made up of 17 amino acids. The germline CDR1 and CDR2 sequences are SGHDT and YYEEEE. Trimming removed 0 bases from V and 10 bases from J; junction bases left unmatched: 13. CDR3: CASSLVPYRGLRSPLHF. The CDR3, as DNA: TGTGCCAGCAGCTTGGTCCCTTACAGGGGACTTAGGTCACCCCTCCACTTT.

The chain links TRBV4-1 to TRBJ2-1; D is unclear. Germline CDR1 MGHRA, CDR2 YSYEKL. The CDR3 spans 13 residues. The V and J ends lost 6 bases and 4 bases respectively, with 10 bases between them. The CDR3 DNA reads TGCGCCAGCAGTCCCAGATTATACAATGAGCAGTTCTTC. This encodes CASSPRLYNEQFF.